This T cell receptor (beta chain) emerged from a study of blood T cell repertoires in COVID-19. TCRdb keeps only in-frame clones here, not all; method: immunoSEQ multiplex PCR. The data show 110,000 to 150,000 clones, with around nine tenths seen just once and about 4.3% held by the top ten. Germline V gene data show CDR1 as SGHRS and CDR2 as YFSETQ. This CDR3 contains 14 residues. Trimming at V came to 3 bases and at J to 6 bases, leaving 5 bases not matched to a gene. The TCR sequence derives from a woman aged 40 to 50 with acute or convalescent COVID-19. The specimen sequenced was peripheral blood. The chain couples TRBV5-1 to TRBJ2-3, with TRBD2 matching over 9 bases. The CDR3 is CASSSSGVGDTQYF. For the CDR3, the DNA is TGCGCCAGCAGCTCTAGCGGGGTGGGGGATACGCAGTATTTT.